A selection of T cell receptor beta chains follows, all from one sample in a study of identical twins. TCRdb itself ran the 5' RACE reads through MiXCR, one entry per CDR3 protein. The sample yields approximately 1.8 million distinct CDR3 sequences, less than 35% seen once. Input material: cord blood. Source of these receptors: a newborn girl in good health. CDR3s include the opening cysteine and the closing phenylalanine or tryptophan. A D gene is named only where the DNA matches it firmly. Some rows mark clone size as missing; the rest say once, few, many or name a class of expanded clone.

abundance,j_gene,d_gene,v_gene,CDR3nt,CDR3aa
NA,TRBJ1-2,TRBD1,TRBV5-6,TGTGCCAGCAGCTTGGAGGGGGACAGGAACTATGGCTACACCTTC,CASSLEGDRNYGYTF
few,TRBJ2-3,NA,TRBV24-1,TGTGCCACCAGTGCGGTCCGGGGGTTTAGCACAGATACGCAGTATTTT,CATSAVRGFSTDTQYF
NA,TRBJ1-2,NA,TRBV20-1,TGCAGTGCTAATTCACAGGGAGCGTCAGCTAACTATGGCTACACCTTC,CSANSQGASANYGYTF
NA,TRBJ2-3,NA,TRBV20-1,TGCAGTGCTAGTACAGACACAGATACGCAGTATTTT,CSASTDTDTQYF
few,TRBJ2-1,TRBD1,TRBV29-1,TGCAGCGTTGGTCCAGGGACAGGGGTTGGACGAGGCTCCTACAATGAGCAGTTCTTC,CSVGPGTGVGRGSYNEQFF
few,TRBJ1-6,NA,TRBV5-1,TGCGCCAGCAGCTTGGCCGCGGTGACACTCCGATCACCCCTCCACTTT,CASSLAAVTLRSPLHF
NA,TRBJ2-5,TRBD2,TRBV7-2,TGTGCCAGCAGCTTAACCCCGCTAGCGGTTAAACAAGAGACCCAGTACTTC,CASSLTPLAVKQETQYF
NA,TRBJ2-7,NA,TRBV12-3/TRBV12-4,TGTGCCAGCAGTTTAGCGGGGGCAGGGAGGGACTACGAGCAGTACTTC,CASSLAGAGRDYEQYF
many,TRBJ2-4,NA,TRBV21-1,TGTGCCAGCAGACCGGGACAGGGTGAAGACATTCAGTACTTC,CASRPGQGEDIQYF
NA,TRBJ1-4,NA,TRBV7-9,TGTGCCAGCAGCCGGGGCGGGAAAGGACAACTAAAACTGTTTTTT,CASSRGGKGQLKLFF
once,TRBJ1-6,NA,TRBV28,TGTGCCAGCAGTTTATCCCCAGGGGTTGGTAATTCACCCCTCCACTTT,CASSLSPGVGNSPLHF
NA,TRBJ2-1,NA,TRBV4-1,TGCGCCAGCAGCTCCTCGGCGTGGGACCCGAGCTCCTACAATGAGCAGTTCTTC,CASSSSAWDPSSYNEQFF
NA,TRBJ2-2,NA,TRBV25-1,TGTGCCAGCAGGATAGGGGGGAAGAACACCGGGGAGCTGTTTTTT,CASRIGGKNTGELFF
NA,TRBJ2-1,TRBD1,TRBV5-1,TGCGCCAGCAGCTTCCCCGGGACAGGGATGACAAATGAGCAGTTCTTC,CASSFPGTGMTNEQFF
few,TRBJ2-7,NA,TRBV5-1,TGCGCCAGCAGCTTTACGGACAGCTCCTACGAGCAGTACTTC,CASSFTDSSYEQYF
NA,TRBJ2-1,NA,TRBV2,TGTGCCAGCAGTGCTAATAGTAGGTACAATGAGCAGTTCTTC,CASSANSRYNEQFF
NA,TRBJ1-5,NA,TRBV7-6,TGTGCCAGCAGCCTCGGACAGTCTGCAAATCAGCCCCAGCATTTT,CASSLGQSANQPQHF
NA,TRBJ1-2,TRBD1,TRBV20-1,TGCAGTGCCGGAGACAGGGGGATGGGTGGCTACACCTTC,CSAGDRGMGGYTF
few,TRBJ2-3,NA,TRBV28,TGTGCCAGCAGTTTAAGTGTGGCTAGCGGCACAGATACGCAGTATTTT,CASSLSVASGTDTQYF
few,TRBJ1-4,NA,TRBV25-1,TGTGCCAGCAGCGGTCGGGGCCTTAATGAAAAACTGTTTTTT,CASSGRGLNEKLFF
NA,TRBJ2-1,TRBD2,TRBV27,TGTGCCAGCAGTTTAAGGACTAGGGGTCCGCGGAATGAGCAGTTCTTC,CASSLRTRGPRNEQFF
few,TRBJ2-1,NA,TRBV10-3,TGTGCCATCAGACGGGACTCCGTTGGGGATGAGCAGTTCTTC,CAIRRDSVGDEQFF
NA,TRBJ2-3,TRBD2,TRBV20-1,TGCAGTGCTTGTCTAGCGGGGCACACAGATACGCAGTATTTT,CSACLAGHTDTQYF
NA,TRBJ2-5,TRBD2,TRBV30,TGTGCCTGGAGTGTAATCGGGACTAGCAATGAGCAGTACTTC,CAWSVIGTSNEQYF
few,TRBJ2-1,NA,TRBV5-1,TGCGCCAGCAGCTTGGGGCAGGTAAACAATGAGCAGTTCTTC,CASSLGQVNNEQFF
many,TRBJ2-7,NA,TRBV5-1,TGCGCCAGCAGCTTGGCCCCAGGAACCTCCTACGAGCAGTACTTC,CASSLAPGTSYEQYF
few,TRBJ2-7,NA,TRBV24-1,TGTGCCACCAGTGATTGGGGACGGACCTCCTACGAGCAGTACTTC,CATSDWGRTSYEQYF
few,TRBJ1-5,NA,TRBV20-1,TGCAGTGCTCTACAGGGAGGCAATCAGCCCCAGCATTTT,CSALQGGNQPQHF